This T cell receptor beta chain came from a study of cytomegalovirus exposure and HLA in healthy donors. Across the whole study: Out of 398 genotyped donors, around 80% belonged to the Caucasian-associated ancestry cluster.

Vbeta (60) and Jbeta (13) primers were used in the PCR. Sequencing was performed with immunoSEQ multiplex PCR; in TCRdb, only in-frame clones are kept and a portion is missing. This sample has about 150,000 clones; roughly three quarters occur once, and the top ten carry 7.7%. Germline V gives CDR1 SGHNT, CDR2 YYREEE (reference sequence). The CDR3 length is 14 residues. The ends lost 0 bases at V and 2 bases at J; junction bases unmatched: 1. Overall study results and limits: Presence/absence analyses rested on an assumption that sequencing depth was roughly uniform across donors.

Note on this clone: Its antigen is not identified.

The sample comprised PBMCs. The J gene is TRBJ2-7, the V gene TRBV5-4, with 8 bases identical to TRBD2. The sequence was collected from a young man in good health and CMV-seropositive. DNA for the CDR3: TGTGCCAGCAGCTTGGCGGGAGGGCCCTACGAGCAGTACTTC. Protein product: CASSLAGGPYEQYF.